This is a list of T cell receptor beta chains from one sample in a study of cytomegalovirus exposure and HLA in healthy donors. The repertoire was sequenced with immunoSEQ multiplex PCR; TCRdb's copy has only in-frame clones and lacks some. Of about 130,000 clones in the sample, about three quarters were seen once. The specimen sequenced was PBMCs. The receptors were gathered from a female donor in good health and CMV-seronegative. CDR3s include the opening cysteine and the closing phenylalanine or tryptophan. D genes are given only for firm matches. Clone size is stated in some rows and not others, as once, few, many or a class when expanded.

CDR3 protein: CASSGWVGSGSSEQYF
CDR3 DNA: TGTGCCAGCAGTGGATGGGTGGGAAGCGGGAGTTCCGAGCAGTACTTC
J gene: TRBJ2-7
V gene: TRBV6-1
D gene: TRBD2
CDR3 length: 16
clone size: NA

CDR3 protein: CASSRTFVGLAGGSYEQYF
CDR3 DNA: TGTGCCAGCAGCCGTACATTCGTGGGACTAGCGGGAGGTTCCTACGAGCAGTACTTC
J gene: TRBJ2-7
V gene: TRBV7-8
D gene: TRBD2
CDR3 length: 19
clone size: NA

CDR3 protein: CASSLGGTTGNTIYF
CDR3 DNA: TGTGCTAGCAGCTTAGGAGGGACAACTGGAAACACCATATATTTT
J gene: TRBJ1-3
V gene: TRBV7-7
D gene: NA
CDR3 length: 15
clone size: few

CDR3 protein: CASRPLTPYEQYF
CDR3 DNA: TGTGCCAGCAGGCCCTTGACACCCTACGAGCAGTACTTC
J gene: TRBJ2-7
V gene: TRBV28
D gene: NA
CDR3 length: 13
clone size: NA

CDR3 protein: CASSFTGAGETQYF
CDR3 DNA: TGTGCCAGCAGTTTTACAGGGGCGGGTGAGACCCAGTACTTC
J gene: TRBJ2-5
V gene: TRBV27
D gene: TRBD1
CDR3 length: 14
clone size: NA

CDR3 protein: CASRSRQGRNTIYF
CDR3 DNA: TGTGCAAGTCGCTCCAGGCAGGGCAGAAACACCATATATTTT
J gene: TRBJ1-3
V gene: TRBV12-2
D gene: NA
CDR3 length: 14
clone size: once

CDR3 protein: CSSSSTGFGSYEQYF
CDR3 DNA: TGTTCCAGCAGCTCGACAGGGTTTGGTTCCTACGAGCAGTACTTC
J gene: TRBJ2-7
V gene: TRBV7-9
D gene: TRBD1
CDR3 length: 15
clone size: NA

CDR3 protein: CASSYGTGNEKLFF
CDR3 DNA: TGTGCCAGCAGCTACGGGACAGGGAATGAAAAACTGTTTTTT
J gene: TRBJ1-4
V gene: TRBV11-1
D gene: TRBD1
CDR3 length: 14
clone size: once

CDR3 protein: CASSTSGQPNYGYTF
CDR3 DNA: TGTGCCAGTAGTACATCGGGACAGCCTAACTATGGCTACACCTTC
J gene: TRBJ1-2
V gene: TRBV19
D gene: TRBD1
CDR3 length: 15
clone size: NA

CDR3 protein: CASSSRDRGSEQYF
CDR3 DNA: TGCGCCAGCAGCAGCCGGGACAGGGGGAGCGAGCAGTACTTC
J gene: TRBJ2-7
V gene: TRBV5-1
D gene: TRBD1
CDR3 length: 14
clone size: NA

CDR3 protein: CANSLPGLVVNEQFF
CDR3 DNA: TGTGCCAACAGCCTACCGGGACTAGTAGTCAATGAGCAGTTCTTC
J gene: TRBJ2-1
V gene: TRBV7-9
D gene: TRBD2
CDR3 length: 15
clone size: NA

CDR3 protein: CASSLSGGFYGYTF
CDR3 DNA: TGCGCCAGCAGCTTGTCAGGGGGCTTCTATGGCTACACCTTC
J gene: TRBJ1-2
V gene: TRBV5-1
D gene: TRBD1
CDR3 length: 14
clone size: NA

CDR3 protein: CASRTSGRGLYF
CDR3 DNA: TGCGCCAGCAGAACTAGCGGGAGGGGTCTGTACTTC
J gene: TRBJ2-7
V gene: TRBV10-1
D gene: TRBD2
CDR3 length: 12
clone size: NA

CDR3 protein: CASSPRQTTNEKLFF
CDR3 DNA: TGTGCCAGCAGCCCACGACAGACAACTAATGAAAAACTGTTTTTT
J gene: TRBJ1-4
V gene: TRBV7-2
D gene: NA
CDR3 length: 15
clone size: few

CDR3 protein: CASKPGRGMLDTQYF
CDR3 DNA: TGCGCCAGCAAACCGGGGCGGGGGATGCTAGATACGCAGTATTTT
J gene: TRBJ2-3
V gene: TRBV5-1
D gene: TRBD2
CDR3 length: 15
clone size: once

CDR3 protein: CASSHIRTGGEQYF
CDR3 DNA: TGTGCCAGCAGCCATATCAGAACGGGAGGCGAGCAGTACTTC
J gene: TRBJ2-7
V gene: TRBV14
D gene: TRBD2
CDR3 length: 14
clone size: NA

CDR3 protein: CASSYGGTNEQFF
CDR3 DNA: TGTGCCAGCAGTTATGGGGGGACCAATGAGCAGTTCTTC
J gene: TRBJ2-1
V gene: TRBV6-5
D gene: NA
CDR3 length: 13
clone size: few

CDR3 protein: CASPTRASEQYF
CDR3 DNA: TGTGCCAGCCCGACTAGGGCTAGCGAGCAGTACTTC
J gene: TRBJ2-7
V gene: TRBV11-2
D gene: NA
CDR3 length: 12
clone size: few

CDR3 protein: CASSPQGRTSGNTGELFF
CDR3 DNA: TGTGCCAGCAGCCCCCAAGGGAGGACTAGCGGGAACACCGGGGAGCTGTTTTTT
J gene: TRBJ2-2
V gene: TRBV9
D gene: TRBD2
CDR3 length: 18
clone size: NA

CDR3 protein: CASSYSASGAYNEQFF
CDR3 DNA: TGTGCCAGCAGTTACTCCGCGTCGGGAGCCTACAATGAGCAGTTCTTC
J gene: TRBJ2-1
V gene: TRBV6-6
D gene: NA
CDR3 length: 16
clone size: NA

CDR3 protein: CASSQAGGGRYNEQFF
CDR3 DNA: TGTGCCAGCAGCCAGGCAGGAGGGGGCCGTTACAATGAGCAGTTCTTC
J gene: TRBJ2-1
V gene: TRBV4-2
D gene: NA
CDR3 length: 16
clone size: few

CDR3 protein: CASSRLAGAYEQYF
CDR3 DNA: TGTGCCAGCAGCCGACTAGCGGGGGCTTACGAGCAGTACTTC
J gene: TRBJ2-7
V gene: TRBV2
D gene: TRBD2
CDR3 length: 14
clone size: NA

CDR3 protein: CASSAQTPNTEAFF
CDR3 DNA: TGCGCCAGCAGCGCGCAGACACCGAACACTGAAGCTTTCTTT
J gene: TRBJ1-1
V gene: TRBV5-1
D gene: NA
CDR3 length: 14
clone size: NA

CDR3 protein: CASSFEGQGNQPQHF
CDR3 DNA: TGCGCCAGCAGCTTTGAGGGACAGGGGAATCAGCCCCAGCATTTT
J gene: TRBJ1-5
V gene: TRBV5-1
D gene: TRBD1
CDR3 length: 15
clone size: NA

CDR3 protein: CASSGQGLNSPLHF
CDR3 DNA: TGTGCCAGCAGTGGACAGGGGCTAAATTCACCCCTCCACTTT
J gene: TRBJ1-6
V gene: TRBV2
D gene: TRBD1
CDR3 length: 14
clone size: NA

CDR3 protein: CAWSGQGNSPLHF
CDR3 DNA: TGTGCCTGGAGCGGACAGGGGAACTCACCCCTCCACTTT
J gene: TRBJ1-6
V gene: TRBV30
D gene: TRBD1
CDR3 length: 13
clone size: NA

CDR3 protein: CASSRGTNTEAFF
CDR3 DNA: TGTGCCAGCAGCAGGGGGACAAACACTGAAGCTTTCTTT
J gene: TRBJ1-1
V gene: TRBV6-5
D gene: TRBD1
CDR3 length: 13
clone size: NA

CDR3 protein: CASRRTGGRSGNTIYF
CDR3 DNA: TGTGCCAGCAGGCGGACAGGGGGCCGCTCTGGAAACACCATATATTTT
J gene: TRBJ1-3
V gene: TRBV28
D gene: TRBD1
CDR3 length: 16
clone size: NA

CDR3 protein: CASGFPSGTGGTGELFF
CDR3 DNA: TGTGCTAGTGGTTTTCCATCCGGGACAGGGGGAACCGGGGAGCTGTTTTTT
J gene: TRBJ2-2
V gene: TRBV12-5
D gene: TRBD1
CDR3 length: 17
clone size: NA

CDR3 protein: CAWGQGRTNEKLFF
CDR3 DNA: TGTGCCTGGGGACAGGGCAGAACTAATGAAAAACTGTTTTTT
J gene: TRBJ1-4
V gene: TRBV30
D gene: TRBD1
CDR3 length: 14
clone size: NA

CDR3 protein: CASRESTGADPAYF
CDR3 DNA: TGTGCCAGCAGGGAATCGACAGGTGCCGACCCCGCCTACTTC
J gene: TRBJ2-5
V gene: TRBV6-1
D gene: NA
CDR3 length: 14
clone size: few

CDR3 protein: CASSLGSLAGETQYF
CDR3 DNA: TGCGCCAGCAGCTTGGGGTCGTTGGCGGGGGAGACCCAGTACTTC
J gene: TRBJ2-5
V gene: TRBV5-1
D gene: NA
CDR3 length: 15
clone size: NA

CDR3 protein: CASSPGTGDYEQYF
CDR3 DNA: TGTGCCAGCTCACCCGGGACAGGGGACTACGAGCAGTACTTC
J gene: TRBJ2-7
V gene: TRBV18
D gene: TRBD1
CDR3 length: 14
clone size: NA

CDR3 protein: CASSLPQGFDEQFF
CDR3 DNA: TGCGCCAGCAGCTTACCACAGGGGTTTGATGAGCAGTTCTTC
J gene: TRBJ2-1
V gene: TRBV5-1
D gene: TRBD1
CDR3 length: 14
clone size: NA

CDR3 protein: CASRPGTANTGELFF
CDR3 DNA: TGTGCCAGTAGACCCGGGACAGCGAACACCGGGGAGCTGTTTTTT
J gene: TRBJ2-2
V gene: TRBV19
D gene: TRBD1
CDR3 length: 15
clone size: NA

CDR3 protein: CASSISQGEQYF
CDR3 DNA: TGTGCCAGTAGTATATCTCAGGGGGAGCAGTACTTC
J gene: TRBJ2-7
V gene: TRBV19
D gene: NA
CDR3 length: 12
clone size: NA

CDR3 protein: CASIETVGITEAFF
CDR3 DNA: TGTGCCAGCATCGAGACAGTGGGTATCACTGAAGCTTTCTTT
J gene: TRBJ1-1
V gene: TRBV7-9
D gene: NA
CDR3 length: 14
clone size: few

CDR3 protein: CASSRKGTGETEAFF
CDR3 DNA: TGTGCCAGCAGCCGGAAAGGGACAGGGGAAACTGAAGCTTTCTTT
J gene: TRBJ1-1
V gene: TRBV6-5
D gene: TRBD1
CDR3 length: 15
clone size: NA

CDR3 protein: CASKKGQGYEQYF
CDR3 DNA: TGTGCCAGCAAAAAGGGACAGGGGTACGAGCAGTACTTC
J gene: TRBJ2-7
V gene: TRBV25-1
D gene: TRBD1
CDR3 length: 13
clone size: NA

CDR3 protein: CASSLYIGGTVGRTYEQYF
CDR3 DNA: TGTGCCAGCAGCTTATATATCGGGGGGACGGTGGGCCGAACCTACGAGCAGTACTTC
J gene: TRBJ2-7
V gene: TRBV7-3
D gene: TRBD2
CDR3 length: 19
clone size: NA

CDR3 protein: CASSPGVSQPQHF
CDR3 DNA: TGTGCCAGCAGCCCCGGTGTAAGTCAGCCCCAGCATTTT
J gene: TRBJ1-5
V gene: TRBV9
D gene: NA
CDR3 length: 13
clone size: NA

CDR3 protein: CASNQPGGTEAFF
CDR3 DNA: TGCGCCAGCAACCAACCAGGGGGCACTGAAGCTTTCTTT
J gene: TRBJ1-1
V gene: TRBV5-1
D gene: TRBD1
CDR3 length: 13
clone size: few

CDR3 protein: CASSLEGGHNEQFF
CDR3 DNA: TGCGCCAGCAGCTTGGAAGGCGGTCACAATGAGCAGTTCTTC
J gene: TRBJ2-1
V gene: TRBV5-1
D gene: NA
CDR3 length: 14
clone size: NA

CDR3 protein: CASSVTGPDTQYF
CDR3 DNA: TGTGCCAGCAGCGTAACAGGGCCAGATACGCAGTATTTT
J gene: TRBJ2-3
V gene: TRBV9
D gene: NA
CDR3 length: 13
clone size: NA

CDR3 protein: CASSERGLAGGYNEQFF
CDR3 DNA: TGTGCCAGCAGTGAAAGGGGTCTAGCGGGGGGTTACAATGAGCAGTTCTTC
J gene: TRBJ2-1
V gene: TRBV6-1
D gene: TRBD2
CDR3 length: 17
clone size: NA

CDR3 protein: CASSLGRWQGDAYEQYF
CDR3 DNA: TGTGCCAGCAGCTTAGGACGGTGGCAGGGGGACGCTTACGAGCAGTACTTC
J gene: TRBJ2-7
V gene: TRBV11-2
D gene: TRBD1
CDR3 length: 17
clone size: NA